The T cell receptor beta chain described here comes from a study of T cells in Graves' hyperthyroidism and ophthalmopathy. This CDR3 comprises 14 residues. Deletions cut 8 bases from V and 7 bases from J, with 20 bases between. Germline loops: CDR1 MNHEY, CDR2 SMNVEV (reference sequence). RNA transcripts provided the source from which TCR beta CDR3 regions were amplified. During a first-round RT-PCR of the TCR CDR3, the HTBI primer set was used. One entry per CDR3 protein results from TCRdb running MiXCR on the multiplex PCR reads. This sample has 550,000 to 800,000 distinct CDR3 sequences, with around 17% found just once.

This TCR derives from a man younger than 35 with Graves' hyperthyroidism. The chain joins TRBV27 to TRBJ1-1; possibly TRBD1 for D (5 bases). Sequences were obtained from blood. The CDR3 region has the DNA TGTGCCAGCCATACTTTCCGGGGGTCTGATGAAGCTTTCTTT. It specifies CASHTFRGSDEAFF.